Sequencing of this T cell receptor (beta chain) was carried out in a study of Tregs in tolerant kidney transplant recipients. The protocol was immunoSEQ multiplex PCR, while the TCRdb copy is restricted to in-frame clones and leaves out a portion. Of under 300,000 clones listed, around 81% are singletons. V shed 0 bases and J shed 0 bases, with 8 bases lying between them. The V gene's germline CDR1 is MNHNY and CDR2 SVGAGI (reference sequence). The CDR3 covers 15 residues. This sequence was found in a human donor in good health. Specimen: CD4+ T cells from blood. The rearrangement uses TRBV6-6 and TRBJ1-2, with D possibly TRBD1 on 6 matching bases. The CDR3 DNA reads as TGTGCCAGCAGTTACTCGAGACAGGCTAACTATGGCTACACCTTC. It yields the protein CASSYSRQANYGYTF.